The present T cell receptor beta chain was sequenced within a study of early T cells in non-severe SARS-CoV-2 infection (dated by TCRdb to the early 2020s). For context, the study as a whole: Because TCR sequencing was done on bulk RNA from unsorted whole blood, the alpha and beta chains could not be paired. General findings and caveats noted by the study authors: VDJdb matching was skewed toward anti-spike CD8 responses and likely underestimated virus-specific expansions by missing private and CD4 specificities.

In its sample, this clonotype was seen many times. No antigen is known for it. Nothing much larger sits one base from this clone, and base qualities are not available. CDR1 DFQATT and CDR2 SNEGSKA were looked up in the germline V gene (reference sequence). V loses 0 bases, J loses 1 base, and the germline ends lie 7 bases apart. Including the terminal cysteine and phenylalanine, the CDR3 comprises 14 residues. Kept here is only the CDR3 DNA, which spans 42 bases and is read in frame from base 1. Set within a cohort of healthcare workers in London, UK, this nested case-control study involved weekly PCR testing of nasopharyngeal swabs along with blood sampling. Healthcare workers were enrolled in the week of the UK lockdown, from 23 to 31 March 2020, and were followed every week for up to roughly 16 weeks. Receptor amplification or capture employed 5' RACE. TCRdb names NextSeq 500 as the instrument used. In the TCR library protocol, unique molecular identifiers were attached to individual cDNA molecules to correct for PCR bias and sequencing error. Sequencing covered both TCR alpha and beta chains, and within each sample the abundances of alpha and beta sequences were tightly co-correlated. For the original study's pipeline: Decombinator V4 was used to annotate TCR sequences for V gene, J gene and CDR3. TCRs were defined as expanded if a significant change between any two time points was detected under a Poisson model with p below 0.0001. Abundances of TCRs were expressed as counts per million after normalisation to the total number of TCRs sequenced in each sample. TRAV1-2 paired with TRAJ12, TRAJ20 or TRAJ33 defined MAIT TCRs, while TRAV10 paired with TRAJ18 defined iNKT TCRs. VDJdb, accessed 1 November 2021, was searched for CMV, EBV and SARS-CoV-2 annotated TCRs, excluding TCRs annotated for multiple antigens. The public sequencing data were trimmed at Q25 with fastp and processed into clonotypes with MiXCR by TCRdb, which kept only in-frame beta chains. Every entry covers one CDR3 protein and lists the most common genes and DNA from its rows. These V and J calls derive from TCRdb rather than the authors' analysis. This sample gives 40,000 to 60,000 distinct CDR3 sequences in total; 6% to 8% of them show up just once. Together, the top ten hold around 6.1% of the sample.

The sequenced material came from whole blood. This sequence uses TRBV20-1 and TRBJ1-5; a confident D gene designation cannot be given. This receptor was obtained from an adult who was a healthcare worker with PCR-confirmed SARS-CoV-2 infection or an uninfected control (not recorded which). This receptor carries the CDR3 CSARDEWSNQPQHF. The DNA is TGCAGTGCTAGAGATGAATGGAGCAATCAGCCCCAGCATTTT.